A selection of T cell receptor beta chains follows, all from one sample in a study of cytomegalovirus exposure and HLA in healthy donors. Measured with immunoSEQ multiplex PCR; TCRdb has only the in-frame clones, and not every one. Here the sample spans hundreds of thousands of clones, 65% to 85% being singletons. The sequencing sample was made of PBMCs. These TCRs come from a boy aged 2-15 years in good health and CMV-seronegative. Both conserved end residues are trimmed from each CDR3.

j_gene: TRBJ1-1; v_gene: TRBV30; CDR3aa: AWSVTGSTEAF
j_gene: TRBJ2-5; v_gene: TRBV5-4; CDR3aa: ASSAHGTEETQY
j_gene: TRBJ2-3; v_gene: TRBV6-5; CDR3aa: ASSYSAGGGTDTQY
j_gene: TRBJ2-1; v_gene: TRBV9; CDR3aa: ASSVTGQQFYNEQF
j_gene: TRBJ2-2; v_gene: TRBV11-3; CDR3aa: ASSRKLAGVPGELF
j_gene: TRBJ1-2; v_gene: TRBV30; CDR3aa: AWSIGAGVDGYT
j_gene: TRBJ2-3; v_gene: TRBV5-1; CDR3aa: ASSLAGSSGITDTQY
j_gene: TRBJ2-5; v_gene: TRBV6-6; CDR3aa: ASSNSGNGGETQY
j_gene: TRBJ1-4; v_gene: TRBV13; CDR3aa: ASSLGGAPEKLF
j_gene: TRBJ2-5; v_gene: TRBV18; CDR3aa: ASPPSGETQY
j_gene: TRBJ2-5; v_gene: TRBV21-1; CDR3aa: ASTDLFRRAGGETQY
j_gene: TRBJ2-2; v_gene: TRBV4-1; CDR3aa: ASSLDRDTGELF
j_gene: TRBJ2-1; v_gene: TRBV6-1; CDR3aa: ASSSGTALYNEQF
j_gene: TRBJ1-5; v_gene: TRBV13; CDR3aa: ASSLGRQGSQPQH
j_gene: NA; v_gene: TRBV15; CDR3aa: ATSTPDRVQVYEQY
j_gene: TRBJ1-1; v_gene: TRBV6-5; CDR3aa: ASSYGRVTEAF
j_gene: TRBJ2-4; v_gene: TRBV27; CDR3aa: ASSLAAGGRNIQY
j_gene: TRBJ1-2; v_gene: TRBV5-6; CDR3aa: ASSRGTNYGYT
j_gene: TRBJ2-5; v_gene: TRBV5-1; CDR3aa: ASTFDRGETQY
j_gene: TRBJ2-5; v_gene: TRBV5-1; CDR3aa: ASSPRTSGRSIETQY
j_gene: TRBJ1-1; v_gene: TRBV7-6; CDR3aa: ASSLAGARTEAF
j_gene: NA; v_gene: TRBV7-2; CDR3aa: ASSLDSGGTYEQY
j_gene: TRBJ1-1; v_gene: TRBV27; CDR3aa: ASSDRGAAEAF
j_gene: TRBJ2-7; v_gene: TRBV14; CDR3aa: ASSSHDGTVVEQY
j_gene: TRBJ1-4; v_gene: TRBV6-5; CDR3aa: ASSEGAGREKLF
j_gene: TRBJ2-7; v_gene: TRBV11-2; CDR3aa: ASSLGQSYEQY
j_gene: TRBJ2-7; v_gene: TRBV5-1; CDR3aa: ASSSGLADFYEQY
j_gene: TRBJ2-2; v_gene: TRBV13; CDR3aa: ASSQTETNTGELF
j_gene: TRBJ2-1; v_gene: TRBV5-1; CDR3aa: ASSLDPGDRGNEQF
j_gene: TRBJ1-1; v_gene: TRBV7-3; CDR3aa: ASSLTREATEAF
j_gene: TRBJ2-2; v_gene: TRBV4-1; CDR3aa: ASSPRSFRGPNTGELF